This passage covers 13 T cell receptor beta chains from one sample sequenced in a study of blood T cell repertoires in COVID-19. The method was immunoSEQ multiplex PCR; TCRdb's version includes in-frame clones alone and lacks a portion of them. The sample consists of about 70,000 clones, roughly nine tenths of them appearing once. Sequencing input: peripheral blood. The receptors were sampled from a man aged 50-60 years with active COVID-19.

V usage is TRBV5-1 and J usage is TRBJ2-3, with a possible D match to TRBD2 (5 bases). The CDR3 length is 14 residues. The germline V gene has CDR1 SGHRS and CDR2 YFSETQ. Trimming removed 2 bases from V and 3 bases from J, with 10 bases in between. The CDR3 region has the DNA TGCGCCAGCAGCTTTAACCGGGATACAGATACGCAGTATTTT. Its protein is CASSFNRDTDTQYF.

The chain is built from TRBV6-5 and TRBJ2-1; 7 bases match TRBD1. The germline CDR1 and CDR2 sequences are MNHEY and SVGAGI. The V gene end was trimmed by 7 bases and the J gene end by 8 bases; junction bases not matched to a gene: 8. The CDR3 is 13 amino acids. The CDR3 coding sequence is TGTGCCAGCAAATTAAACAGGGGACATGAGCAGTTCTTC. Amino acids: CASKLNRGHEQFF.

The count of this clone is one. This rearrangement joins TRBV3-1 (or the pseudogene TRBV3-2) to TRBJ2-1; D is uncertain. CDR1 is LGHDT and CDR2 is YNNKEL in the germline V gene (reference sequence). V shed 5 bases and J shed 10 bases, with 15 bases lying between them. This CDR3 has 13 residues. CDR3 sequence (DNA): TGTGCCAGCAGCACCGACTCCAGTGGGGAGCAGTTCTTC. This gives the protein CASSTDSSGEQFF.

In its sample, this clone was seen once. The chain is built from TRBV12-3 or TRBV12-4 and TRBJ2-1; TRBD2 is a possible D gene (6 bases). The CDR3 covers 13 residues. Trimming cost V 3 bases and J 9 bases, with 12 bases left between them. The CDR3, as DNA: TGTGCCAGCAGTTTCCTACTAGCAAGTGAGCAGTTCTTC. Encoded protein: CASSFLLASEQFF.

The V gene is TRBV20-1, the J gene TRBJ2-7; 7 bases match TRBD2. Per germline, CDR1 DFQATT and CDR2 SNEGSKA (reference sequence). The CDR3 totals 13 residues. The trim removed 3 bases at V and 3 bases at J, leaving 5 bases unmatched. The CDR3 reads CSASPGGNYEQYF. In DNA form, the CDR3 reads TGCAGTGCTAGTCCGGGGGGAAACTACGAGCAGTACTTC.

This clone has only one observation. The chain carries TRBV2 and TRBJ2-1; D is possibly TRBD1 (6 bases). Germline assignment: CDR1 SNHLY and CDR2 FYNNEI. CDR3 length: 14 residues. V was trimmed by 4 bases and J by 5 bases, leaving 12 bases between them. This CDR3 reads CASSVWTVDNEQFF. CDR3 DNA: TGTGCCAGCAGTGTTTGGACAGTCGACAATGAGCAGTTCTTC.

The CDR3 bases are TGTGCCAGCACCCCTTCAAGAGGGGGGGACACCGGGGAGCTGTTTTTT. Amino acid sequence: CASTPSRGGDTGELFF. The chain links TRBV28 to TRBJ2-2, with D possibly TRBD2 on 7 matching bases. V lost 7 bases to trimming and J lost 3 bases, with 18 bases between them. The CDR3 extends over 16 amino acids. Germline-derived CDR1 and CDR2 are MDHEN and SYDVKM.

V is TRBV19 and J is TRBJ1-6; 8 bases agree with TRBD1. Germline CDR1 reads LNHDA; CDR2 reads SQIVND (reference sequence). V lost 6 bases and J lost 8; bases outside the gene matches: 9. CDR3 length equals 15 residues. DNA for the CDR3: TGTGCCAGTAGGTCGGGGACAGGCGGGGATTCACCCCTCCACTTT. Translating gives CASRSGTGGDSPLHF.

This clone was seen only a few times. CDR3 bases: TGTGCCAGTTTCCCGGGACAGGGGGCTGGGCCCCAGCATTTT. Its protein is CASFPGQGAGPQHF. The gene calls are TRBV19 and TRBJ1-5; 12 bases fit TRBD1. The junction had 8 bases not matched to a gene; V was cut back by 8 bases and J by 9 bases. Germline V CDR1 and CDR2: LNHDA, SQIVND (reference sequence). The CDR3 is made up of 14 amino acids.

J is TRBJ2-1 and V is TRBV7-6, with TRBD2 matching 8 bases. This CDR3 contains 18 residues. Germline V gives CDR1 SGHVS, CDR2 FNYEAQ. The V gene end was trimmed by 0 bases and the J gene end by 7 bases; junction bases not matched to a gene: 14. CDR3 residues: CASSLAPHFRGGFNEQFF. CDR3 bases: TGTGCCAGCAGCTTAGCCCCCCATTTTCGGGGGGGGTTTAATGAGCAGTTCTTC.

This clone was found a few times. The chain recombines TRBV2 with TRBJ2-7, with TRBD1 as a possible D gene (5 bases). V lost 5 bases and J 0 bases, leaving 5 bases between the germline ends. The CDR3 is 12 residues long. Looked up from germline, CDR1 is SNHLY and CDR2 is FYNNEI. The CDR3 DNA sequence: TGTGCCAGCAGTACAGGCTCCTACGAGCAGTACTTC. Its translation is CASSTGSYEQYF.

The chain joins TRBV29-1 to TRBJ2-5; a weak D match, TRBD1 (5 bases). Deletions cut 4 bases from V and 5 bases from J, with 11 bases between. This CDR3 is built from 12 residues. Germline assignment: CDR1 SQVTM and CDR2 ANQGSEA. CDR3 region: CSVGRGWETQYF. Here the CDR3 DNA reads TGCAGCGTTGGAAGGGGATGGGAGACCCAGTACTTC.

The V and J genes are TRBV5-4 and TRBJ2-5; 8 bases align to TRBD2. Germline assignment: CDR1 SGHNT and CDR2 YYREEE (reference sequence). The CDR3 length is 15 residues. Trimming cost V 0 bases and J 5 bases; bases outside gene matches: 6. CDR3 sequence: CASSLEGSGVETQYF. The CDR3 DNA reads TGTGCCAGCAGCTTGGAGGGTAGCGGGGTGGAGACCCAGTACTTC.